The TCR beta chain described here comes from a study of OX40 agonist ivuxolimab in advanced cancers. Findings and limits, study-wide: The CD4+ and CD8+ T cells in the blood had expanded clonally by week 6 at 0.1 to 3.0 mg/kg.

Germline lookup yields CDR1 SGHRS and CDR2 YFSETQ. The CDR3 has 14 residues. Trimming took 1 base from V and 2 from J, leaving 10 bases between them. Concerning this clone: Its antigen is currently unknown.

Only in-frame clones appear in the TCRdb table, and some are missing; sequencing was by immunoSEQ multiplex PCR. This table has fewer than 80,000 clones, 85% to 90% appearing once. The sample consisted of CD4+ or CD8+ T cells sorted from blood, taken in a trial of the OX40 agonist ivuxolimab. The origin of this receptor is an adult with an advanced solid tumor such as melanoma, head and neck, liver or kidney cancer. The chain uses TRBV5-1 and TRBJ2-7; D gene uncertain. In nucleotides, the CDR3 is TGCGCCAGCAGCTTGAGGACGCCTACCTACGAGCAGTACTTC. This gives the protein CASSLRTPTYEQYF.